A single sample gave rise to the 7 T cell receptor beta chains below, sequenced in a study of T-cell reconstitution after alpha-beta-depleted transplantation in children. Using unique molecular identifiers, the investigators prepared the TCRbeta library. MiXCR was run by TCRdb on the PCR reads, yielding one entry per CDR3 protein. The sample gives some 200,000 distinct CDR3 sequences, about 14% of which show up once; about 12% is in the top ten. Sequenced material: PBMCs from the stem cell graft donor, taken from the stem cell graft. These receptors originate from a human donor who donated a stem cell graft to a child with acute lymphoblastic leukemia.

This clonotype has ten or more counts. DNA for the CDR3: TGTGCCAGTCGTCCCACTACTAGCGGGAGTTATGAGCAGTTCTTC. Translation: CASRPTTSGSYEQFF. The rearrangement joins TRBV19 to TRBJ2-1; 11 positions match TRBD2. This CDR3 is 15 amino acids long. Germline V CDR1 and CDR2: LNHDA, SQIVND (reference sequence). The V gene end was trimmed by 8 bases and the J gene end by 8 bases; junction bases not matched to a gene: 11.

This clonotype appeared many times. V gene TRBV13 combines with J gene TRBJ2-1; D remains ambiguous. CDR3 length: 15 residues. Germline V gene sequence: CDR1 PRHDT, CDR2 FYEKMQ (reference sequence). V was pared by 3 bases and J by 5 bases, with 14 bases between. The CDR3 protein is CASSFPQRTHNEQFF. The CDR3 DNA is TGTGCCAGCAGCTTCCCGCAGAGAACCCACAATGAGCAGTTCTTC.

With respect to this clonotype: Since a much larger clone is just one base distant, this may be a read error. The chain combines TRBV27 with TRBJ2-5, with TRBD1 matching 8 bases. Germline CDR1 and CDR2: MNHEY and SMNVEV (reference sequence). The CDR3 runs 20 residues. The CDR3 region has the DNA TGTGCCAACAGTTTTTTCCCTCCCCTCTCGACAGGGGAGGACCAAGAGACCCAGTACTTC. It specifies CANSFFPPLSTGEDQETQYF.

At least ten counts were recorded for this clonotype. This chain connects TRBV29-1 to TRBJ2-2, with a tentative D call TRBD1 (7 bases). The CDR3 is made up of 13 amino acids. V was pared by 6 bases and J by 3 bases, with 11 bases between. Germline CDR1 reads SQVTM; CDR2 reads ANQGSEA. The CDR3 sequence: CSVGRGDTGELFF. The CDR3 region has the DNA TGCAGCGTGGGCAGGGGGGACACCGGGGAGCTGTTTTTT.

This clonotype was detected a few times. This chain uses TRBV7-9 with TRBJ2-1, with no clear D. Trimming removed 3 bases at V and 5 bases at J, with 14 bases between. In germline, CDR1 is SEHNR, CDR2 FQNEAQ (reference sequence). The CDR3 contains 15 residues. CDR3 region: CASSFLGMGHNEQFF. The CDR3 coding sequence is TGTGCCAGCAGCTTTTTAGGGATGGGCCACAATGAGCAGTTCTTC.

This clonotype was found a few times. The chain joins TRBV5-1 to TRBJ1-1; 10 nucleotides line up with TRBD1. The CDR3 length is 16 residues. Per germline, CDR1 SGHRS and CDR2 YFSETQ. Losses at the gene ends were 4 bases for V and 0 bases for J; bases not matched to a gene: 6. The CDR3 protein is CASSGRDRGMNTEAFF. CDR3 DNA: TGCGCCAGCAGCGGCCGGGACAGGGGTATGAACACTGAAGCTTTCTTT.

This clonotype occurred many times. This chain uses TRBV5-1 with TRBJ2-1; D is perhaps TRBD1 (5 bases). Per the germline V gene, CDR1 is SGHRS and CDR2 is YFSETQ. The CDR3 has 17 amino acids. The V end was cut by 4 bases, the J end by 1 base, with 18 bases between. CDR3 amino acids: CASSQGRMAFSYNEQFF. CDR3 DNA: TGCGCCAGCAGCCAGGGTCGGATGGCCTTTTCCTACAATGAGCAGTTCTTC.